Below are 20 T cell receptor beta chains sequenced from a single sample in a study of T cells in localized non-small cell lung cancer. Using immunoSEQ multiplex PCR, the repertoire was profiled, and TCRdb retains in-frame clones only, with some absent. The sample consists of 25,000 or so clones, roughly 90% of them appearing once. Sequencing was performed on PBMCs, taken before any cancer treatment. These receptors were taken from a man aged 40 to 70 with stage II lung adenocarcinoma.

This clone was counted once. This chain joins TRBV19 and TRBJ2-5; D call uncertain. Per germline, CDR1 LNHDA and CDR2 SQIVND (reference sequence). V was pared by 3 bases and J by 5 bases, with 4 bases between. The CDR3 loop spans 11 amino acids. The CDR3 is CASSMAETQYF. CDR3 DNA sequence: TGTGCCAGTAGTATGGCGGAGACCCAGTACTTC.

This rearrangement joins TRBV29-1 to TRBJ2-7; D gene ambiguous. The length of the CDR3 is 10 residues. V was clipped by 5 bases and J by 3 bases, with 5 bases between them. CDR1 and CDR2 (germline): SQVTM, ANQGSEA. DNA of the CDR3: TGCAGCGTTTTCAACTACGAGCAGTACTTC. It is translated as CSVFNYEQYF.

The V call is TRBV19, the J call TRBJ2-7; 10 bases align to TRBD2. The CDR3 sequence is 17 residues long. The trim removed 5 bases at V and 3 bases at J, leaving 13 bases unmatched. CDR1 LNHDA and CDR2 SQIVND come from the germline V gene (reference sequence). This CDR3 is CASSLASGSSLGYEQYF. The CDR3 DNA reads as TGTGCCAGTAGTCTCGCTAGCGGGAGTTCCCTTGGCTACGAGCAGTACTTC. The full variable domain, completed using reference TRBV19 and TRBJ2-7, is DGGITQSPKYLFRKEGQNVTLSCEQNLNHDAMYWYRQDPGQGLRLIYYSQIVNDFQKGDIAEGYSVSREKKESFPLTVTSAQKNPTAFYLCASSLASGSSLGYEQYFGPGTRLTVT.

J is TRBJ1-4 and V is TRBV18; tentative D call: TRBD1 (5 bases). The germline V and J ends were trimmed by 2 bases and 13 bases, with 20 bases remaining between them. The CDR3 totals 15 residues. The germline CDR1 and CDR2 sequences are KGHSH and LQKENI. The CDR3 is CASSPFPRDLGGLFF. CDR3 in DNA: TGTGCCAGCTCACCATTTCCCAGGGACTTGGGGGGACTGTTTTTT.

The chain couples TRBV5-6 to TRBJ2-7, with 7 bases that match TRBD1. V dropped 1 base and J dropped 1; count of bases not matched to a gene: 2. The CDR3 contains 14 residues. The germline V gene has CDR1 SGHDT and CDR2 YYEEEE. CDR3 in amino acids: CASSLQGESYEQYF. The CDR3 region has the DNA TGTGCCAGCAGCTTGCAGGGGGAGTCCTACGAGCAGTACTTC.

The V call is TRBV7-3, the J call TRBJ2-1; no reliable D call. Germline assignment: CDR1 SGHTA and CDR2 FQGTGA. The CDR3 loop spans 14 amino acids. V lost 2 bases to trimming and J lost 9 bases, with 14 bases between them. The CDR3, as DNA: TGTGCCAGCAGCTTATCTGACCATGGTGGTGAGCAGTTCTTC. This encodes CASSLSDHGGEQFF.

As concerns this clone: The same CDR3 arises from other DNA sequences in this sample as well. V is TRBV9 and J is TRBJ1-3; D is uncertain. This CDR3 has 15 amino acids. Per germline, CDR1 SGDLS and CDR2 YYNGEE. Trimming cost V 2 bases and J 4 bases, with 13 bases left between them. CDR3 sequence: CASSVTGGSGNTIYF. The DNA of the CDR3 is TGTGCCAGCAGCGTGACGGGCGGTTCCGGAAACACCATATATTTT.

J is TRBJ2-3 and V is TRBV6-6; 7 bases agree with TRBD1. V lost 10 bases to trimming and J lost 2 bases; unmatched junction nucleotides: 12. The CDR3 covers 15 residues. The V gene's germline CDR1 is MNHNY and CDR2 SVGAGI (reference sequence). In DNA, the CDR3 is TGTGCCATCAGCCCCGGGACAGCCAACACAGATACGCAGTATTTT. It translates to CAISPGTANTDTQYF.

The genes are TRBV18 and TRBJ1-4; 9 bases match TRBD1. CDR1 is KGHSH, CDR2 LQKENI, per germline. V was clipped by 6 bases and J by 8 bases; unmatched bases: 7. CDR3 length equals 14 residues. The chain's CDR3 is CASSPPGQGEKLFF. The CDR3 coding sequence is TGTGCCAGCTCTCCTCCGGGACAGGGCGAAAAACTGTTTTTT. The whole variable domain, remainder taken from reference TRBV18 and TRBJ1-4, is NAGVMQNPRHLVRRRGQEARLRCSPMKGHSHVYWYRQLPEEGLKFMVYLQKENIIDESGMPKERFSAEFPKEGPSILRIQQVVRGDSAAYFCASSPPGQGEKLFFGSGTQLSVL.

This sequence joins TRBV30 and TRBJ2-7, with TRBD1 matching over 8 bases. The trim removed 5 bases at V and 2 bases at J, leaving 5 bases unmatched. The CDR3 contains 13 residues. Germline CDR1 reads GTSNPN; CDR2 reads SVGIG (reference sequence). The CDR3 spells CAWDRGQTYEQYF. The CDR3 DNA follows: TGTGCCTGGGACAGGGGTCAGACCTACGAGCAGTACTTC. Full variable domain (rest looked up from reference TRBV30 and TRBJ2-7): SQTIHQWPATLVQPVGSPLSLECTVEGTSNPNLYWYRQAAGRGLQLLFYSVGIGQISSEVPQNLSASRPQDRQFILSSKKLLLSDSGFYLCAWDRGQTYEQYFGPGTRLTVT.

The chain has TRBV12-5 and TRBJ2-2; D possibly corresponds to TRBD1 (7 bases). This CDR3 spans 14 amino acids. The V end was cut by 6 bases, the J end by 1 base, with 9 bases between. The germline CDR1 and CDR2 sequences are LGHNT and FRNRAP. CDR3 bases: TGTGCTAGTGGGCGGGACAGGAACACCGGGGAGCTGTTTTTT. Its translation: CASGRDRNTGELFF.

The rearrangement links TRBV18 to TRBJ1-1, with 7 bases fitting TRBD1. Germline V lookup: CDR1 KGHSH, CDR2 LQKENI. The CDR3 contains 15 residues. J lost 4 bases, V lost 5 bases, and 10 bases had no gene match. The CDR3: CASSSSQGESTEAFF. DNA for the CDR3: TGTGCCAGCTCATCTTCTCAGGGGGAAAGCACTGAAGCTTTCTTT.

The rearrangement links TRBV28 to TRBJ2-3; D is perhaps TRBD2 (5 bases). V dropped 8 bases and J dropped 1 base, with 13 bases sitting between them. Germline lookup yields CDR1 MDHEN and CDR2 SYDVKM. This CDR3 spans 14 amino acids. The CDR3 spells CASAFVSGTDTQYF. The DNA of the CDR3 is TGTGCCAGCGCCTTCGTTAGCGGCACAGATACGCAGTATTTT.

This rearrangement joins TRBV28 to TRBJ2-6, with no clear D. The germline gives CDR1 MDHEN, CDR2 SYDVKM. This CDR3 region has 15 residues. The germline V and J ends were trimmed by 7 bases and 0 bases, with 10 bases remaining between them. CDR3 DNA sequence: TGTGCCAGCACCTCTATCCGCTCTGGGGCCAACGTCCTGACTTTC. This sequence encodes CASTSIRSGANVLTF. Full variable domain (outside the CDR3, taken from reference TRBV28 and TRBJ2-6): DVKVTQSSRYLVKRTGEKVFLECVQDMDHENMFWYRQDPGLGLRLIYFSYDVKMKEKGDIPEGYSVSREKKERFSLILESASTNQTSMYLCASTSIRSGANVLTFGAGSRLTVL.

V is TRBV4-1 and J is TRBJ1-3; the D is unclear. The V gene lost 0 bases and the J gene lost 4 bases, with 16 bases spanning the gap. The CDR3 extends over 17 amino acids. Germline CDR1 and CDR2: MGHRA and YSYEKL. The CDR3 loop is CASSQETPLRGGNTIYF. The CDR3 DNA follows: TGCGCCAGCAGCCAAGAGACTCCGCTACGGGGAGGAAACACCATATATTTT.

This chain uses TRBV4-3 with TRBJ1-3; a weak D match, TRBD1 (5 bases). CDR3 length equals 15 residues. V was pared by 4 bases and J by 2 bases, with 12 bases between. The germline gives CDR1 LGHNA, CDR2 YSLEER. The CDR3 reads CASSPFREAGNTIYF. The CDR3 DNA reads TGCGCCAGCAGCCCATTCAGGGAGGCTGGAAACACCATATATTTT.

This rearrangement joins TRBV18 to TRBJ1-5, with TRBD1 matching over 7 bases. The CDR3 has 14 residues. Germline-derived CDR1 and CDR2 are KGHSH and LQKENI. Trimming cost V 4 bases and J 2 bases; bases outside gene matches: 2. This CDR3 reads CASSLGQGNQPQHF. CDR3 bases: TGTGCCAGCTCACTTGGACAGGGCAATCAGCCCCAGCATTTT.

This clone occurred a few times. This chain connects TRBV11-3 to TRBJ2-1, with D maybe TRBD1 (5 bases). CDR3 length: 15 residues. Germline V gene data show CDR1 as SGHNT and CDR2 as YENEEA. Trimming took off 5 bases at V and 4 bases at J, with 15 bases between the two ends. Here the CDR3 reads CASSPDSNGYNEQFF. CDR3 DNA sequence: TGTGCCAGCAGCCCTGACAGTAACGGGTACAATGAGCAGTTCTTC.

J is TRBJ2-1 and V is TRBV18; possibly TRBD1 for D (6 bases). This CDR3 is 14 amino acids long. Trimming shortened V by 6 bases and J by 1 base, and 10 bases separated the two germline ends. Germline V CDR1 and CDR2: KGHSH, LQKENI. The CDR3 coding sequence is TGTGCCAGCTCTCAGGACAGATCCTACAATGAGCAGTTCTTC. Residues: CASSQDRSYNEQFF.

The V and J genes are TRBV6-6 and TRBJ1-1; 12 positions agree with TRBD1. The CDR3 sequence is 15 residues long. V was pared by 6 bases and J by 3 bases, with 5 bases of the junction left unmatched. CDR1 is MNHNY, CDR2 SVGAGI, per germline (reference sequence). The DNA for the CDR3 is TGTGCCAGCAGGGGGACAGGGGGCTGGGACACTGAAGCTTTCTTT. Protein sequence: CASRGTGGWDTEAFF.